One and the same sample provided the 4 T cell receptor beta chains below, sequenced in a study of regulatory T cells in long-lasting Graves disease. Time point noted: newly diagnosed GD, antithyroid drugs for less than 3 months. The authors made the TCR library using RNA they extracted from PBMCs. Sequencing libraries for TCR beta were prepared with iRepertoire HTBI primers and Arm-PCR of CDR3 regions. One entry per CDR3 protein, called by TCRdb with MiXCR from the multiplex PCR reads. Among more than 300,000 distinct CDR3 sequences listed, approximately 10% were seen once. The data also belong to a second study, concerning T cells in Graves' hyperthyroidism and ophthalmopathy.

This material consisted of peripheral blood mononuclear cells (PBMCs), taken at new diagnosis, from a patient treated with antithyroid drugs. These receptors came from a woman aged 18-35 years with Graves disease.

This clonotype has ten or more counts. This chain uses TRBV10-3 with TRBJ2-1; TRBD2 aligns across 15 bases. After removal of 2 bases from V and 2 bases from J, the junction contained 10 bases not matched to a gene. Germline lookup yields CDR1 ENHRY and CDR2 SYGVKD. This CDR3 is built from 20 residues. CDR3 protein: CAISEAVGLAGGPTYNEQFF. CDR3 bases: TGTGCCATCAGTGAGGCTGTAGGACTAGCGGGAGGGCCCACCTACAATGAGCAGTTCTTC.

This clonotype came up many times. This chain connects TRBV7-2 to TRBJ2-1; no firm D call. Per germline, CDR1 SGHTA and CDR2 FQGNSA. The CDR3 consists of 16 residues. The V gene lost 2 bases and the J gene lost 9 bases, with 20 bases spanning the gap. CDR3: CASSLSLSGPTGEQFF. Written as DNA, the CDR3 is TGTGCCAGCAGCTTAAGTTTATCGGGCCCAACCGGTGAGCAGTTCTTC. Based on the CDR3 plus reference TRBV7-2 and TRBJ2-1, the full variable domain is GAGVSQSPSNKVTEKGKDVELRCDPISGHTALYWYRQSLGQGLEFLIYFQGNSAPDKSGLPSDRFSAERTGGSVSTLTIQRTQQEDSAVYLCASSLSLSGPTGEQFFGPGTRLTVL.

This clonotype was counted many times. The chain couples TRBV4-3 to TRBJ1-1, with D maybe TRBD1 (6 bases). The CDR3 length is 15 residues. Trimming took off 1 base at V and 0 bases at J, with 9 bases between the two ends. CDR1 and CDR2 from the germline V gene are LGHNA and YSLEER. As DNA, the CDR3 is TGCGCCAGCAGCCAAGTCACAGGGTTGAACACTGAAGCTTTCTTT. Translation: CASSQVTGLNTEAFF.

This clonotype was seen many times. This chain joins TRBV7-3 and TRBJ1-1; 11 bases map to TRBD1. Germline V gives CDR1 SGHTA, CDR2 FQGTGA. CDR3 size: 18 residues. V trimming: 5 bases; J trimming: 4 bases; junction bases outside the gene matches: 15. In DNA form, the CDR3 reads TGTGCCAGCAGCCTCCGACCCGGGACAGGGGGTGACGGCACTGAAGCTTTCTTT. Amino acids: CASSLRPGTGGDGTEAFF.